This T cell receptor (beta chain) derives from a study of beta chain features in type 1 diabetes. Study-level points and caveats: Patients with type 1 diabetes showed fewer VDJ junction insertions and more deletions. Shorter templates may be favored by PCR, equally so in patients and controls.

Regarding this clone: No antigen is known for it.

Of the isolated RNA, all was reverse transcribed, and so the sequenced material was expressed TCRB transcripts. About 3.57 million reads per sample were averaged for naive, central memory and regulatory samples. Assay: immunoSEQ multiplex PCR; the TCRdb copy retains only in-frame clones and omits some. This table has about 140,000 clones, around 7% appearing once. This CDR3 is 16 amino acids long. Germline lookup yields CDR1 LNHDA and CDR2 SQIVND (reference sequence). The ends lost 1 base at V and 10 bases at J; junction bases unmatched: 13. The sequenced sample was central memory CD4+ T cells from blood. This sequence originates from a woman aged 25 to 45 in good health. This chain uses TRBV19 with TRBJ1-5, with TRBD1 identical over 7 bases. DNA for the CDR3: TGTGCCAGTAGTATAGGCCGCCAGGGGGGTTTTGACCCCCAGCATTTT. Translated: CASSIGRQGGFDPQHF. The complete variable domain, with remaining parts taken from reference TRBV19 and TRBJ1-5, reads DGGITQSPKYLFRKEGQNVTLSCEQNLNHDAMYWYRQDPGQGLRLIYYSQIVNDFQKGDIAEGYSVSREKKESFPLTVTSAQKNPTAFYLCASSIGRQGGFDPQHFGDGTRLSIL.